This is a list of T cell receptor beta chains from one sample in a study of beta chain features in type 1 diabetes. TCRdb's table, derived via immunoSEQ multiplex PCR, lists solely in-frame clones and lacks some. The table includes fewer than 650,000 clones, about 14% detected once. The specimen was naive CD4+ T cells from blood. These receptors all stem from a man between 18 and 29 years old in good health. The CDR3 runs from the conserved cysteine through the conserved F or W. D genes are given only for firm matches. The size field is filled for only some rows; it gives once, few, many or a size class.

j_call: TRBJ2-4; clone_size: few; d_call: .; v_call: TRBV5-1; cdr3_nt: TGCGCCAGCGGATCAGGGGAGTGGAAAAACATTCAGTACTTC; cdr3_aa: CASGSGEWKNIQYF
j_call: TRBJ1-5; clone_size: many; d_call: .; v_call: TRBV23-1; cdr3_nt: TGCGCCAGGGGACCGCCGCGGGCTCAGCCCCAGCATTTT; cdr3_aa: CARGPPRAQPQHF
j_call: TRBJ2-3; clone_size: few; d_call: .; v_call: TRBV5-1; cdr3_nt: TGCGCCAGCAGCTTGGAACGAGGCAGCACAGATACGCAGTATTTT; cdr3_aa: CASSLERGSTDTQYF
j_call: TRBJ2-1; clone_size: .; d_call: TRBD1; v_call: TRBV2; cdr3_nt: TGTGCCAGCAGTGCCGAGGGACAGGTGGGTAGGAATGAGCAGTTCTTC; cdr3_aa: CASSAEGQVGRNEQFF
j_call: TRBJ2-7; clone_size: few; d_call: .; v_call: TRBV5-6; cdr3_nt: TGTGCCAGCAGCTTGATAAGCTACGAGCAGTACTTC; cdr3_aa: CASSLISYEQYF
j_call: TRBJ2-7; clone_size: once; d_call: TRBD1; v_call: TRBV4-2; cdr3_nt: TGTGCCAGCAGGAGGGACAGCTACGAGCAGTACTTC; cdr3_aa: CASRRDSYEQYF
j_call: TRBJ1-4; clone_size: .; d_call: .; v_call: TRBV5-1; cdr3_nt: TGCGCCAGCAGGGTCGCGGGACGGAGTAATGAAAAACTGTTTTTT; cdr3_aa: CASRVAGRSNEKLFF
j_call: TRBJ2-5; clone_size: .; d_call: TRBD1; v_call: TRBV9; cdr3_nt: TGTGCCAGCGGGACAGGGCGAGGGGGAGGGCCCGAGACCCAGTACTTC; cdr3_aa: CASGTGRGGGPETQYF
j_call: TRBJ1-5; clone_size: few; d_call: TRBD1; v_call: TRBV29-1; cdr3_nt: TGCAGCGTTGGTTGGGCAGGGGGAGATCAGCCCCAGCATTTT; cdr3_aa: CSVGWAGGDQPQHF
j_call: TRBJ1-4; clone_size: few; d_call: .; v_call: TRBV25-1; cdr3_nt: TGTGCCAGCAGTAAAACAGGGTGGGCTAATGAAAAACTGTTTTTT; cdr3_aa: CASSKTGWANEKLFF
j_call: TRBJ2-7; clone_size: .; d_call: TRBD1; v_call: TRBV6-5; cdr3_nt: TGTGCCAGCAGTTACTCGGGTTATTCACAGGGGCACGAGCAGTACTTC; cdr3_aa: CASSYSGYSQGHEQYF
j_call: TRBJ2-5; clone_size: .; d_call: TRBD1; v_call: TRBV7-9; cdr3_nt: TGTGCCAGCAGCGCACACAGGGGGAGAGAGACCCAGTACTTC; cdr3_aa: CASSAHRGRETQYF
j_call: TRBJ2-1; clone_size: few; d_call: TRBD2; v_call: TRBV7-2; cdr3_nt: TGTGCCAGCAGCTTTGGTACTAGCGGAAAAGAGCAGTTCTTC; cdr3_aa: CASSFGTSGKEQFF
j_call: TRBJ2-7; clone_size: .; d_call: TRBD2; v_call: TRBV10-3; cdr3_nt: TGTGCCATCAGCCACCCGGGGGGGCTAGCGGAGAGCTCCTACGAGCAGTACTTC; cdr3_aa: CAISHPGGLAESSYEQYF
j_call: TRBJ2-7; clone_size: .; d_call: .; v_call: TRBV7-9; cdr3_nt: TGTGCCAGCAACCTTGGCCAGGGATACTCCTACGAGCAGTACTTC; cdr3_aa: CASNLGQGYSYEQYF
j_call: TRBJ2-7; clone_size: .; d_call: TRBD1; v_call: TRBV27; cdr3_nt: TGTGCCAGCAGCGCTACCGGGACAGGGGGCTACGAGCAGTACTTC; cdr3_aa: CASSATGTGGYEQYF
j_call: TRBJ1-5; clone_size: few; d_call: .; v_call: TRBV7-3; cdr3_nt: TGTGCCAGCAGCTCGGGTTCAGGGGTTGGCAATCAGCCCCAGCATTTT; cdr3_aa: CASSSGSGVGNQPQHF
j_call: TRBJ2-5; clone_size: few; d_call: .; v_call: TRBV7-3; cdr3_nt: TGTGCCAGCAGCTTTGGATTTGGGGGCGAAGAGCAAGAGACCCAGTACTTC; cdr3_aa: CASSFGFGGEEQETQYF
j_call: TRBJ2-3; clone_size: few; d_call: .; v_call: TRBV9; cdr3_nt: TGTGCCAGCAGCGCTCTCCAGGGTTCGACCCATACGCAGTATTTT; cdr3_aa: CASSALQGSTHTQYF
j_call: TRBJ2-5; clone_size: few; d_call: TRBD1; v_call: TRBV6-5; cdr3_nt: TGTGCCAGCAGTTACGTGGACAGGGGCGAGACCCAGTACTTC; cdr3_aa: CASSYVDRGETQYF
j_call: TRBJ1-5; clone_size: .; d_call: TRBD1; v_call: TRBV7-8; cdr3_nt: TGTGCCAGCAGCCGCGGTCGCCTACAGGGACAGAATCAGCCCCAGCATTTT; cdr3_aa: CASSRGRLQGQNQPQHF
j_call: TRBJ2-1; clone_size: few; d_call: .; v_call: TRBV28; cdr3_nt: TGTGCCAGCAGTGGTCCCGGGCCAGGGTGGCATGAGCAGTTCTTC; cdr3_aa: CASSGPGPGWHEQFF
j_call: TRBJ1-2; clone_size: .; d_call: .; v_call: TRBV7-9; cdr3_nt: TGTGCCAGCAGCTTAGAGGATCCCTTCTATGGCTACACCTTC; cdr3_aa: CASSLEDPFYGYTF
j_call: TRBJ1-1; clone_size: few; d_call: .; v_call: TRBV10-3; cdr3_nt: TGTGCCATCAGTGAAACAGGGATCCCTGAAGCTTTCTTT; cdr3_aa: CAISETGIPEAFF
j_call: TRBJ2-3; clone_size: few; d_call: TRBD2; v_call: TRBV7-2; cdr3_nt: TGTGCCAGCAGCTTAGACGGGGGGGCTCGTACGCAGTATTTT; cdr3_aa: CASSLDGGARTQYF
j_call: TRBJ2-2; clone_size: few; d_call: TRBD2; v_call: TRBV7-3; cdr3_nt: TGTGCCAGCAGCCGGGGACTAGCGCCCGGGGAGCTGTTTTTT; cdr3_aa: CASSRGLAPGELFF
j_call: TRBJ1-3; clone_size: .; d_call: .; v_call: TRBV7-2; cdr3_nt: TGTGCCAGCAGTCTACTCGGCCCGTCTGGAAACACCATATATTTT; cdr3_aa: CASSLLGPSGNTIYF
j_call: TRBJ1-5; clone_size: .; d_call: TRBD1; v_call: TRBV4-2; cdr3_nt: TGTGCCAGCAGCTTCCGGGACAGGGGGACGAATCAGCCCCAGCATTTT; cdr3_aa: CASSFRDRGTNQPQHF
j_call: TRBJ2-3; clone_size: few; d_call: TRBD2; v_call: TRBV9; cdr3_nt: TGTGCCAGCAGCGACGCTAGCGGGAGGACCAGGGATACGCAGTATTTT; cdr3_aa: CASSDASGRTRDTQYF
j_call: TRBJ1-2; clone_size: .; d_call: .; v_call: TRBV5-6; cdr3_nt: TGTGCCAGCAGCCCGGGGACCTATGGCTACACCTTC; cdr3_aa: CASSPGTYGYTF
j_call: TRBJ1-1; clone_size: few; d_call: .; v_call: TRBV7-6; cdr3_nt: TGTGCCAGCAGCTTAGCTCAGGGTGACACTGAAGCTTTCTTT; cdr3_aa: CASSLAQGDTEAFF
j_call: TRBJ2-5; clone_size: few; d_call: TRBD2; v_call: TRBV7-3; cdr3_nt: TGTGCCAGCAGCCGCCTGGGGGCGGGAGGCCGATGGGAAGAGACCCAGTACTTC; cdr3_aa: CASSRLGAGGRWEETQYF
j_call: TRBJ1-1; clone_size: .; d_call: TRBD1; v_call: TRBV29-1; cdr3_nt: TGCAGCGTGCCAGCTCGTCGCGGGACAGGGGGAACGAAGAACACTGAAGCTTTCTTT; cdr3_aa: CSVPARRGTGGTKNTEAFF
j_call: TRBJ2-7; clone_size: few; d_call: TRBD1; v_call: TRBV29-1; cdr3_nt: TGCAGCGTTCAGTCGCCCAGGACAGGGAACTACGAGCAGTACTTC; cdr3_aa: CSVQSPRTGNYEQYF
j_call: TRBJ2-7; clone_size: .; d_call: TRBD2; v_call: TRBV5-4; cdr3_nt: TGTGCCAGCAGCATCCCCGGGACTAGCGGGAGTGGGCAGTACTTC; cdr3_aa: CASSIPGTSGSGQYF
j_call: TRBJ1-3; clone_size: few; d_call: .; v_call: TRBV5-8; cdr3_nt: TGTGCCAGCAGCGGTCAGGATCTGGCAAACACCATATATTTT; cdr3_aa: CASSGQDLANTIYF
j_call: TRBJ1-2; clone_size: .; d_call: .; v_call: TRBV28; cdr3_nt: TGTGCCAGCAGTTTATGGGGTCGCGGCTACACCTTC; cdr3_aa: CASSLWGRGYTF
j_call: TRBJ2-1; clone_size: few; d_call: TRBD1; v_call: TRBV5-4; cdr3_nt: TGTGCCAGCAGCTTGCTACCGGGACAGGGAAACAATGAGCAGTTCTTC; cdr3_aa: CASSLLPGQGNNEQFF
j_call: TRBJ1-1; clone_size: few; d_call: .; v_call: TRBV29-1; cdr3_nt: TGCAGCGTTGAACAGGGATGGGCGAACACTGAAGCTTTCTTT; cdr3_aa: CSVEQGWANTEAFF
j_call: TRBJ1-3; clone_size: few; d_call: .; v_call: TRBV9; cdr3_nt: TGTGCCAGCAGCGTCAGGGAGAGATCTGGAAACACCATATATTTT; cdr3_aa: CASSVRERSGNTIYF
j_call: TRBJ2-5; clone_size: .; d_call: TRBD2; v_call: TRBV10-3; cdr3_nt: TGTGCCATCAGTTACGGACTAGATTTTGGAGAGACCCAGTACTTC; cdr3_aa: CAISYGLDFGETQYF
j_call: TRBJ2-3; clone_size: .; d_call: .; v_call: TRBV7-3; cdr3_nt: TGTGCCAGCACCACGGGGTCAAATACGCAGTATTTT; cdr3_aa: CASTTGSNTQYF
j_call: TRBJ1-1; clone_size: .; d_call: .; v_call: TRBV20-1; cdr3_nt: TGCAGTGCTAGTGAGCCCTATGAAGCTTTCTTT; cdr3_aa: CSASEPYEAFF
j_call: TRBJ2-6; clone_size: few; d_call: TRBD1; v_call: TRBV7-9; cdr3_nt: TGTGCCAGCAGCTATACAGGGGTTGGGGCCAACGTCCTGACTTTC; cdr3_aa: CASSYTGVGANVLTF
j_call: TRBJ1-2; clone_size: few; d_call: TRBD1; v_call: TRBV2; cdr3_nt: TGTGCCGGACACAGGGGACCCTATGGCTACACCTTC; cdr3_aa: CAGHRGPYGYTF
j_call: TRBJ2-2; clone_size: .; d_call: .; v_call: TRBV7-9; cdr3_nt: TGTGCCAGCAGCTTCCGAGGACCCGGGGAGCTGTTTTTT; cdr3_aa: CASSFRGPGELFF
j_call: TRBJ1-6; clone_size: few; d_call: .; v_call: TRBV10-3; cdr3_nt: TGTGCCATCAGTGATAGACAGGTTAATTCACCCCTCCACTTT; cdr3_aa: CAISDRQVNSPLHF
j_call: TRBJ1-5; clone_size: few; d_call: .; v_call: TRBV19; cdr3_nt: TGTGCCAGTAGCCGGGGGCGGAGTAGCAATCAGCCCCAGCATTTT; cdr3_aa: CASSRGRSSNQPQHF
j_call: TRBJ1-2; clone_size: few; d_call: TRBD1; v_call: TRBV6-5; cdr3_nt: TGTGCCAGCAGTTCCTTGCGACAGGGAAGGGACTTCGGCTACACCTTC; cdr3_aa: CASSSLRQGRDFGYTF
j_call: TRBJ1-4; clone_size: .; d_call: .; v_call: TRBV18; cdr3_nt: TGTGCCAGCTCACCCAACGGGGGGGCGAATGAAAAACTGTTTTTT; cdr3_aa: CASSPNGGANEKLFF
j_call: TRBJ2-2; clone_size: few; d_call: TRBD2; v_call: TRBV4-2; cdr3_nt: TGTGCCAGCAGCCCACGGACTAGCGGGAACACCGGGGAGCTGTTTTTT; cdr3_aa: CASSPRTSGNTGELFF
j_call: TRBJ1-1; clone_size: .; d_call: .; v_call: TRBV7-9; cdr3_nt: TGTGCCAGCAGCTTAGCCCTCAGGGAGGGCCTTGAAGCTTTCTTT; cdr3_aa: CASSLALREGLEAFF
j_call: TRBJ1-2; clone_size: .; d_call: .; v_call: TRBV4-3; cdr3_nt: TGCGCCAGCAGCCTGACAGGAGCTAACTATGGCTACACCTTC; cdr3_aa: CASSLTGANYGYTF
j_call: TRBJ1-2; clone_size: .; d_call: TRBD1; v_call: TRBV7-9; cdr3_nt: TGTGCCAGCAGCCGGGGACAGGGATACTATGGCTACACCTTC; cdr3_aa: CASSRGQGYYGYTF
j_call: TRBJ2-6; clone_size: .; d_call: .; v_call: TRBV7-2; cdr3_nt: TGTGCCAGCAGCTTACTGAGCTCTGGGGCCAACGTCCTGACTTTC; cdr3_aa: CASSLLSSGANVLTF
j_call: TRBJ2-6; clone_size: few; d_call: .; v_call: TRBV29-1; cdr3_nt: TGCAGCGTTGATGGATCTGGGGCCAACGTCCTGACTTTC; cdr3_aa: CSVDGSGANVLTF
j_call: TRBJ2-7; clone_size: .; d_call: .; v_call: TRBV7-3; cdr3_nt: TGTGCCAGCAGCTTAGGAGGGGTCAGAGAGCAGTACTTC; cdr3_aa: CASSLGGVREQYF
j_call: TRBJ2-3; clone_size: .; d_call: TRBD2; v_call: TRBV25-1; cdr3_nt: TGTGCCAGCAGTGAATGGGCTAGCGGGAGGACAGATACGCAGTATTTT; cdr3_aa: CASSEWASGRTDTQYF
j_call: TRBJ1-2; clone_size: few; d_call: TRBD1; v_call: TRBV28; cdr3_nt: TGTGCCAGCAGTTTGTATAGGACAGGGCCCTATGGCTACACCTTC; cdr3_aa: CASSLYRTGPYGYTF